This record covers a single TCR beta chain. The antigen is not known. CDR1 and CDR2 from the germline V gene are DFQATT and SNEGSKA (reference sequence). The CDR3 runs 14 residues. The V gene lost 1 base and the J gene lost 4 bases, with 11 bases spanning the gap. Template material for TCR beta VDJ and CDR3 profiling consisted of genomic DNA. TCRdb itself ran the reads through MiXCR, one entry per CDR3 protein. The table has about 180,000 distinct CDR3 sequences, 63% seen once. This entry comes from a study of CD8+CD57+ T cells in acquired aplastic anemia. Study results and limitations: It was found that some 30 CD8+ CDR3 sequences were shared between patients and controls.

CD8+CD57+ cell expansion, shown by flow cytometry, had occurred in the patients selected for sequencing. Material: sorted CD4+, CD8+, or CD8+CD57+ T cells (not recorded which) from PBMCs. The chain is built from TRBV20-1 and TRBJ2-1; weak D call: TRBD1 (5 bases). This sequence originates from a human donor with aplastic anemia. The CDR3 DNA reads TGCAGTGCTAGAGTGCAGGGTTGGTACAATGAGCAGTTCTTC. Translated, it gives CSARVQGWYNEQFF.